This T cell receptor beta chain comes out of a study of radiotherapy plus CTLA-4 blockade in lung cancer. Produced via immunoSEQ multiplex PCR; TCRdb's table is partial and in-frame only. The sample records 90,000 or so clones, about four fifths being singletons. The V end was cut by 4 bases, the J end by 7 bases, with 14 bases between. Germline lookup yields CDR1 SGDLS and CDR2 YYNGEE. The CDR3 is 13 residues long. The sample consisted of peripheral blood, taken from a patient treated with radiotherapy plus ipilimumab. The chain combines TRBV9 with TRBJ1-1; D uncertain. This sequence originates from a human donor with non-small cell lung cancer who had stable disease on radiotherapy plus ipilimumab. CDR3 loop: CASSSSRAVEAFF. The CDR3 nucleotides are TGTGCCAGCAGCTCCAGTCGGGCAGTTGAAGCTTTCTTT. The variable domain in full, completed from reference TRBV9 and TRBJ1-1, reads DSGVTQTPKHLITATGQRVTLRCSPRSGDLSVYWYQQSLDQGLQFLIQYYNGEERAKGNILERFSAQQFPDLHSELNLSSLELGDSALYFCASSSSRAVEAFFGQGTRLTVV.